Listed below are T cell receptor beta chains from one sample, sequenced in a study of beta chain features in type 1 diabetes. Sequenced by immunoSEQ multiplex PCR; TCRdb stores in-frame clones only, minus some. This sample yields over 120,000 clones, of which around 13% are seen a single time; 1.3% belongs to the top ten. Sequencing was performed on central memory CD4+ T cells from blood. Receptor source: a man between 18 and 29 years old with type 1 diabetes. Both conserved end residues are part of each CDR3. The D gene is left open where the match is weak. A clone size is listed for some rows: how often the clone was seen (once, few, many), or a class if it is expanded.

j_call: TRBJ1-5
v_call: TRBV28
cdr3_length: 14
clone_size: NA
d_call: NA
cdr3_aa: CASSSTGGNQPQHF
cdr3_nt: TGTGCCAGCAGTTCGACAGGCGGCAATCAGCCCCAGCATTTT

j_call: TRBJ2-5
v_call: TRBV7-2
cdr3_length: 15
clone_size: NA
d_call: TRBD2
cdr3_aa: CASSARTSGDETQYF
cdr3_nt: TGTGCCAGCAGCGCCCGGACTAGCGGGGATGAGACCCAGTACTTC

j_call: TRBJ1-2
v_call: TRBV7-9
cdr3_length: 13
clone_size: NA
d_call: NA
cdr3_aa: CASSPTANYGYTF
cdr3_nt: TGTGCCAGCAGCCCGACGGCTAACTATGGCTACACCTTC

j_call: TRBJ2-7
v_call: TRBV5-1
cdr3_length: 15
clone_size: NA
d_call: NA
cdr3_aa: CASSLETGTTYEQYF
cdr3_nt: TGCGCCAGCAGCTTGGAAACGGGAACTACCTACGAGCAGTACTTC

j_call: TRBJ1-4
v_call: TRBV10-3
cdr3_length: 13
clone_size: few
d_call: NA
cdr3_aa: CAIGRATNEKLFF
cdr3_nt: TGTGCCATTGGGCGGGCAACTAATGAAAAACTGTTTTTT

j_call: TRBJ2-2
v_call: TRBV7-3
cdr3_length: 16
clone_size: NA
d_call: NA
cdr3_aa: CASSPRGGAGTGELFF
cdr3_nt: TGTGCCAGCAGCCCCCGTGGGGGGGCGGGCACCGGGGAGCTGTTTTTT

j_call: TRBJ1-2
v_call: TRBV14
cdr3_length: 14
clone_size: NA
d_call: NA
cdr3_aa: CASSQSGSYYGYTF
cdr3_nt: TGTGCCAGCAGCCAAAGTGGGTCCTACTATGGCTACACCTTC

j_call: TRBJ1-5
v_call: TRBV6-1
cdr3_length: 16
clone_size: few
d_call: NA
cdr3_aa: CASSAPREVSNQPQHF
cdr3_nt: TGTGCCAGCAGTGCGCCTCGGGAGGTGAGCAATCAGCCCCAGCATTTT

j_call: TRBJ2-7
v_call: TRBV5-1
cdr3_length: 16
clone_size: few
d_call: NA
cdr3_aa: CASSLARTTTSYEQYF
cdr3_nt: TGCGCCAGCAGCTTAGCCAGGACTACGACCTCCTACGAGCAGTACTTC

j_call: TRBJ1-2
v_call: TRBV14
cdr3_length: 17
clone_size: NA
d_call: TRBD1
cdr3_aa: CASSRGTGAVTNYGYTF
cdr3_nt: TGTGCCAGCAGCCGCGGGACAGGGGCCGTCACTAACTATGGCTACACCTTC

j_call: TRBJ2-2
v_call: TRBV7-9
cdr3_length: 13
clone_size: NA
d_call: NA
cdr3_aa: CASSYRDTGELFF
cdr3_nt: TGTGCCAGCAGTTACAGGGACACCGGGGAGCTGTTTTTT

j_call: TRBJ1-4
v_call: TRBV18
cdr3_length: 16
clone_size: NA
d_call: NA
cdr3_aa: CASSLREEATNEKLFF
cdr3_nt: TGTGCCAGCTCACTAAGGGAGGAGGCAACTAATGAAAAACTGTTTTTT

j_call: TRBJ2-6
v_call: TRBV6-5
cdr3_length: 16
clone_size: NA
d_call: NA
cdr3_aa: CASSYSPGSGANVLTF
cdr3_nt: TGTGCCAGCAGTTACTCGCCAGGGTCTGGGGCCAACGTCCTGACTTTC

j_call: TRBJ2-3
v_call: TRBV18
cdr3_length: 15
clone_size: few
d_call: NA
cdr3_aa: CASSPRSGRTDTQYF
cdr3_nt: TGTGCCAGCTCACCACGGTCAGGTAGGACAGATACGCAGTATTTT

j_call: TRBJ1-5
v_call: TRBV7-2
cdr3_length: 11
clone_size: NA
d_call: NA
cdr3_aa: CASSFGEPQHF
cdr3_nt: TGTGCCAGCAGCTTTGGAGAGCCCCAGCATTTT

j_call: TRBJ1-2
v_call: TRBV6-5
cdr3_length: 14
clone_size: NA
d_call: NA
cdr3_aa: CASSYGGTVIGYTF
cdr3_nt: TGTGCCAGCAGTTACGGCGGGACGGTAATCGGCTACACCTTC

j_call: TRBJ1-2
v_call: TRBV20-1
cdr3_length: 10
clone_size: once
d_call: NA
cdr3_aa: CSARELGYTF
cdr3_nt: TGCAGTGCTAGAGAACTTGGCTACACCTTC

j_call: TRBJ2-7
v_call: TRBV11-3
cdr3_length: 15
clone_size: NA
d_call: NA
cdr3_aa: CASSLDPTREYEQYF
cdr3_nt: TGTGCCAGCAGCTTAGATCCCACAAGGGAATACGAGCAGTACTTC

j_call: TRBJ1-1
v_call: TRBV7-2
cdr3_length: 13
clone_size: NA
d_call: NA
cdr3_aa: CASSQGQNTEAFF
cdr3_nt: TGTGCCAGCAGCCAGGGACAGAACACTGAAGCTTTCTTT

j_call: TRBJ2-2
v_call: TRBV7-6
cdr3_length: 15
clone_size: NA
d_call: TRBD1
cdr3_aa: CASSLTGVNTGELFF
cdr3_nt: TGTGCCAGCAGCTTAACAGGGGTAAACACCGGGGAGCTGTTTTTT

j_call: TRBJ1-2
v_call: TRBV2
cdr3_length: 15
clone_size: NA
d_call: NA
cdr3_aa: CASSEAGPGFYGYTF
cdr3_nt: TGTGCCAGCAGTGAAGCCGGGCCTGGATTCTATGGCTACACCTTC

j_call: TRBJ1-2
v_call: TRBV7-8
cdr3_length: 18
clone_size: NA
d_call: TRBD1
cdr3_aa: CASRPDRAGGLTNYGYTF
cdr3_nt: TGTGCCAGCAGACCGGACAGGGCAGGGGGCTTGACTAACTATGGCTACACCTTC

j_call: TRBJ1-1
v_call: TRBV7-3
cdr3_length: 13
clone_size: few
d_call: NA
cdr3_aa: CASSLVGNTEAFF
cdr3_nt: TGTGCCAGCAGCTTAGTCGGCAACACTGAAGCTTTCTTT